This T cell receptor (beta chain) was recorded in a study of cytomegalovirus exposure and HLA in healthy donors. Broader study findings: A missense variant in DCLRE1C was later tied to TCR beta V- and J-gene trimming. The authors later found HLA-associated TCR beta chains more clonally expanded than equally common others. In a later analysis, productive TCRs from donors in an Asian-associated ancestry cluster reportedly carried fewer N-insertions than the cohort mean. Roughly uniform sequencing depth across donors was assumed, possibly incorrectly.

CDR3 length equals 15 residues. Trimming took 8 bases from V and 3 from J, leaving 16 bases between them. Germline CDR1 reads MGHDK; CDR2 reads SYGVNS. This clone has only one observation. What it binds is not known. The PCR employed 60 Vbeta primers together with 13 Jbeta primers. The table came from immunoSEQ multiplex PCR; TCRdb's copy has only in-frame clones and leaves some out. The table lists tens of thousands of clones, around 70% of them singletons. The chain combines TRBV25-1 with TRBJ1-4; D is unclear. The sequencing input was PBMCs. The receptor's source is a middle-aged woman in good health and CMV-seropositive. The CDR3 is CASARVGSSNEKLFF. The DNA for the CDR3 is TGTGCCAGCGCTCGAGTGGGGAGCTCTAATGAAAAACTGTTTTTT.